This T cell receptor beta chain was identified in a study of breast tumors, draining lymph nodes, adjacent tissues (dated by TCRdb to about 2016). With regard to the full study: In breast cancer patients, the study compared the TCR beta repertoires of tumor, adjacent nontumor tissue and axillary lymph nodes. The study aimed to assess the relationships and possible T-cell exchange between tumor, surrounding tissue and draining lymph node repertoires in human breast cancer. General findings and caveats noted by the study authors: A scenario in which most tumor T cells derive from the lymph node and then expand within tumor tissue was judged to be consistent with the data. Tumor and nontumor tissue repertoires were found to be significantly more similar in luminal-like than in basal-like breast cancer. T-cell repertoire diversity in tumors was found to be lower than in lymph nodes but higher than in nontumor tissue, and preferential V and J gene usage was observed. Rather than being directly demonstrated, the conclusion that tumor T cells originate in lymph nodes was presented as consistent with a hypothesis.

The lymph node samples were taken from the axillary draining lymph nodes of breast cancer patients. For this clonotype: No antigen is known for it. No much larger clone exists at a distance of one base, and base qualities are not known.

TCRdb names Illumina HiSeq 2000 as the instrument used. Multiplex PCR amplification was used to build the TCR beta chain libraries. High-throughput sequencing was used to analyze the amplified TCR beta chain products. The public reads were quality trimmed at Q25 with fastp and then assembled into clones with MiXCR by TCRdb, keeping productive beta chains. Entries that share a CDR3 protein sequence are merged under the most common genes and DNA. The sample data list 200,000 to 250,000 distinct CDR3 sequences, and approximately 30% of these were observed just once. The top ten clonotypes cover around 1.4% of the sample. From the cysteine through the phenylalanine, the CDR3 covers 16 amino acids. Only CDR3 DNA remains: 48 bases, in frame from the first base. V and J are trimmed by 5 bases and 11 bases, and the gene matches miss 14 bases of the junction. Reading the germline V gene (reference sequence) gives CDR1 LNHDA and CDR2 SQIVND.

The source material was axillary lymph node tissue. The TCR comes from a female donor with breast cancer. Some clones in this sample may be carry-over from other donors' samples. The rearrangement combines TRBV19 with TRBJ2-2; TRBD1 lines up with 10 middle nucleotides. The CDR3 reads as follows: CASSRTGTGDSDELFF. Read as DNA, the sequence is TGTGCCAGTAGTCGAACCGGGACAGGGGATTCCGATGAGCTGTTTTTT.